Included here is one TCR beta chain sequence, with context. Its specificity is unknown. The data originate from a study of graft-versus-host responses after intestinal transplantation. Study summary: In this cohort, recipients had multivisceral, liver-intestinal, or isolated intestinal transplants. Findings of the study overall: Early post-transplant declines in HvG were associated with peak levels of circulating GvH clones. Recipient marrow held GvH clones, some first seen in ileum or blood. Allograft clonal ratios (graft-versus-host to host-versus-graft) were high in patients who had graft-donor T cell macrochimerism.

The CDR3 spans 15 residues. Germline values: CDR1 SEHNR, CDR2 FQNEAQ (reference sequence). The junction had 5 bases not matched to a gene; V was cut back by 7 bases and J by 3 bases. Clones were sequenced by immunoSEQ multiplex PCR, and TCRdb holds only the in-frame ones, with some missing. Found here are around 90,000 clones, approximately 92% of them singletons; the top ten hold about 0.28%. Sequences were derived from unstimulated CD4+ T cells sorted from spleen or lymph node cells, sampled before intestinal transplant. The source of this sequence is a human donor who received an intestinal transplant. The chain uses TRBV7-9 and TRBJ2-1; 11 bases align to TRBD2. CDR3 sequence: CASTNLAGGYNEQFF. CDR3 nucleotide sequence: TGTGCCAGCACTAATCTAGCGGGAGGCTACAATGAGCAGTTCTTC.